This entry describes one T cell receptor (beta chain). Its antigen is not identified. These data are taken from a study of STAT5B mutations in CD4+ large granular lymphocyte leukemia. Study conclusions and caveats: Compared with healthy controls (2/35), patient top clones favored TRBV06 (8/27). Patient CD4-sorted repertoires stayed more clonal than healthy ones after leukemic-clone removal.

This was a survey-level run. Clones were read by immunoSEQ multiplex PCR, and TCRdb kept only the in-frame ones, dropping some. The sample gives roughly 30,000 clones, about four fifths of which show up once; roughly 2.3% is in the top ten. The CDR3 is made up of 14 amino acids. V was pared by 3 bases and J by 5 bases, with 4 bases of the junction left unmatched. Germline V gene lookup returns CDR1 SGHTA and CDR2 FQGNSA. The V gene is TRBV7-2, the J gene TRBJ2-7, with 10 bases lining up with TRBD1. Sequencing was done on a sample of CD4+ T cells from blood buffy coats. This TCR derives from a human donor in good health. In nucleotides, the CDR3 is TGTGCCAGCAGCTTTCCGGGACAGGGGAACGAGCAGTACTTC. Translated: CASSFPGQGNEQYF.